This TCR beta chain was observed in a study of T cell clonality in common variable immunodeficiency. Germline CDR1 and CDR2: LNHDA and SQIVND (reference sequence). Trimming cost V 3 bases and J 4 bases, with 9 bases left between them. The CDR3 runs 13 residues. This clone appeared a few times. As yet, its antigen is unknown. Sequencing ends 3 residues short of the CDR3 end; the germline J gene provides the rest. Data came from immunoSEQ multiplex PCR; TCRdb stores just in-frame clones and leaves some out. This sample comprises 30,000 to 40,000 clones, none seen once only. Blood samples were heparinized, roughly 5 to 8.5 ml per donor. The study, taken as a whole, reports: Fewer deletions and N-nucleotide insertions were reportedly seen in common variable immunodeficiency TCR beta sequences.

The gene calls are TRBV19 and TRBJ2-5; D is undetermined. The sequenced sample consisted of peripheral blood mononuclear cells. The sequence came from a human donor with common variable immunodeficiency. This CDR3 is CASSIWARETQYF. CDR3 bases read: TGTGCCAGTAGTATTTGGGCGCGAGAGACC.